These 2 T cell receptor beta chains originate from one sample sequenced in a study of breast tumors, draining lymph nodes, adjacent tissues. Samples came from axillary lymph nodes draining the breast cancer. MiXCR was run by TCRdb on the multiplex PCR reads, yielding one entry per CDR3 protein. The sample includes 120,000 to 150,000 distinct CDR3 sequences, approximately 30% of them seen just once. The specimen sequenced was axillary lymph node tissue. Receptors were obtained from a female donor with breast cancer. Some clones in this sample may be carry-over from other donors' samples.

This clonotype was seen repeatedly, ten times or more. V is TRBV11-3 and J is TRBJ2-2, with a weak D call TRBD2 (6 bases). Germline CDR1 and CDR2: SGHNT and YENEEA. V was shortened by 2 bases and J by 7 bases, with 11 bases between the two germline ends. The CDR3 has 14 residues. The CDR3 DNA sequence: TGTGCCAGCAGCTTACGAGGGCGGGGCGGGGAGCTGTTTTTT. Its translation: CASSLRGRGGELFF.

The chain uses TRBV14 and TRBJ2-1, with a tentative D call TRBD1 (7 bases). Germline-derived CDR1 and CDR2 are SGHDN and FVKESK. The CDR3 is 13 amino acids. V was pared by 4 bases and J by 6 bases, with 10 bases between. CDR3 sequence: CASSPQGGNEQFF. CDR3 nucleotides: TGTGCCAGCAGCCCCCAGGGGGGCAATGAGCAGTTCTTC.